The T cell receptor beta chain under discussion was sequenced for a study of Tregs in tolerant kidney transplant recipients. Notes on this clone: What it recognizes is unknown.

The CDR3 extends over 13 amino acids. Per germline, CDR1 ENHRY and CDR2 SYGVKD. After removal of 9 bases from V and 0 bases from J, the junction contained 4 bases not matched to a gene. CD4+CD25+CD127- Tregs, CD4+CD25- non-Tregs, CD4 and CD8 cells were sorted. Points from the study as a whole: The small number of patients limits these findings pending further validation. For some patients, primers changed over time, blocking nucleotide-level comparison.

Method: immunoSEQ multiplex PCR; TCRdb's copy keeps in-frame clones and lacks some. The data show 90,000 to 120,000 clones, around 87% seen once. The input for sequencing was CD4+ T cells from blood, taken before the transplant. The genes are TRBV10-3 and TRBJ2-7; 8 bases are shared with TRBD1. The clonotype was recovered from a human donor who received a combined kidney and bone marrow transplant. CDR3 in DNA: TGTGCCATGGGGGACAGGACCTCCTACGAGCAGTACTTC. Translation gives CAMGDRTSYEQYF.